A selection of T cell receptor beta chains follows, all from one sample in a study of response to subunit inactivated influenza vaccine. TCRdb re-derived calls from the RT-PCR reads in MiXCR, one entry per CDR3 protein. The data hold about 170,000 distinct CDR3 sequences, with 12% observed a single time. The same sample was also studied in work on T cells expressing NK-cell markers.

The source material was CD8+ T cells sorted from PBMCs, sampled about 13 days after vaccination. These TCRs come from a man aged 45-60 years who received an inactivated influenza vaccine. The CDR3 runs from the conserved cysteine through the conserved F or W. The order of the fields is D gene, V gene, J gene, clone size, CDR3 protein, CDR3 DNA. A D gene is named only where the DNA matches it firmly. Clone size is shown for a subset of rows, as once, few, many or a class of expanded clone.

D: -
V: TRBV9
J: TRBJ1-6
size: few
CDR3: CASSVEGTPLKKNSPLHF
DNA: TGTGCCAGCAGCGTAGAGGGGACTCCTCTCAAAAAAAATTCACCCCTCCACTTT

D: -
V: TRBV3-1
J: TRBJ1-6
size: many
CDR3: CASSQDLPGFNSPLHF
DNA: TGTGCCAGCAGCCAAGATCTTCCGGGGTTTAATTCACCCCTCCACTTT

D: -
V: TRBV4-3
J: TRBJ2-7
size: few
CDR3: CASSQGLTEQYF
DNA: TGCGCCAGCAGCCAAGGTCTTACCGAGCAGTACTTC

D: -
V: TRBV5-6
J: TRBJ2-7
size: -
CDR3: CASSGLAYEQYF
DNA: TGTGCCAGCAGCGGCTTGGCCTACGAGCAGTACTTC

D: TRBD1
V: TRBV4-3
J: TRBJ2-7
size: few
CDR3: CASSQEAGGTYEQYF
DNA: TGCGCCAGCAGCCAAGAAGCAGGGGGAACCTACGAGCAGTACTTC

D: TRBD1
V: TRBV6-5
J: TRBJ2-7
size: few
CDR3: CASSYSWTGGINEQYF
DNA: TGTGCCAGCAGTTACTCCTGGACAGGGGGCATCAACGAGCAGTACTTC

D: -
V: TRBV29-1
J: TRBJ2-1
size: few
CDR3: CSVDLGDEQFF
DNA: TGCAGCGTTGACTTAGGCGATGAGCAGTTCTTC

D: -
V: TRBV18
J: TRBJ2-2
size: -
CDR3: CASSPMENTGELFF
DNA: TGTGCCAGCTCACCAATGGAGAACACCGGGGAGCTGTTTTTT

D: TRBD1
V: TRBV4-1
J: TRBJ2-7
size: -
CDR3: CASSHQTGAYYEQYF
DNA: TGCGCCAGCAGCCACCAGACAGGGGCCTACTACGAGCAGTACTTC

D: TRBD2
V: TRBV7-2
J: TRBJ2-7
size: -
CDR3: CASSPPGLAGSYEQYF
DNA: TGTGCCAGCAGCCCCCCTGGACTAGCCGGCTCCTACGAGCAGTACTTC

D: -
V: TRBV7-9
J: TRBJ1-5
size: -
CDR3: CASSLGRTQPQHF
DNA: TGTGCCAGCAGCTTAGGCCGAACCCAGCCCCAGCATTTT

D: TRBD2
V: TRBV5-6
J: TRBJ2-1
size: -
CDR3: CASGPGLAVNEQFF
DNA: TGTGCCAGCGGCCCCGGACTAGCGGTCAATGAGCAGTTCTTC

D: TRBD2
V: TRBV29-1
J: TRBJ2-7
size: many
CDR3: CSVEDKLAGASYEQYF
DNA: TGCAGCGTTGAAGATAAACTAGCGGGGGCTTCCTACGAGCAGTACTTC

D: -
V: TRBV29-1
J: TRBJ2-1
size: few
CDR3: CSVDRGYQFYNEQFF
DNA: TGCAGCGTTGATAGGGGCTACCAATTCTACAATGAGCAGTTCTTC

D: -
V: TRBV7-9
J: TRBJ2-7
size: many
CDR3: CASSWDGNYEQYF
DNA: TGTGCCAGCAGCTGGGACGGCAACTACGAGCAGTACTTC

D: -
V: TRBV28
J: TRBJ2-2
size: -
CDR3: CASSRTRTNTGELFF
DNA: TGTGCCAGCAGTCGTACCCGGACGAATACCGGGGAGCTGTTTTTT

D: TRBD2
V: TRBV9
J: TRBJ2-7
size: few
CDR3: CASSVQAGGNYEQYF
DNA: TGTGCCAGCAGCGTACAAGCGGGGGGGAACTACGAGCAGTACTTC

D: -
V: TRBV11-2
J: TRBJ2-3
size: -
CDR3: CASSLELGGNTDTQYF
DNA: TGTGCCAGCAGCTTAGAACTTGGCGGTAACACAGATACGCAGTATTTT

D: -
V: TRBV10-3
J: TRBJ2-5
size: few
CDR3: CAISESPGTLMTQYF
DNA: TGTGCCATCAGTGAGTCTCCAGGAACCCTCATGACCCAGTACTTC

D: -
V: TRBV7-9
J: TRBJ1-6
size: -
CDR3: CASSLASDSPLHF
DNA: TGTGCCAGCAGCTTAGCTAGCGATTCACCCCTCCACTTT

D: -
V: TRBV20-1
J: TRBJ2-7
size: few
CDR3: CSARDTFTYEQYF
DNA: TGCAGTGCTAGGGACACCTTTACCTACGAGCAGTACTTC

D: -
V: TRBV19
J: TRBJ2-7
size: -
CDR3: CASSPAGALYEQYF
DNA: TGTGCCAGTAGTCCGGCAGGGGCACTCTACGAGCAGTACTTC